The 5 T cell receptor beta chains listed next were all sequenced from one sample in a study of blood T cell repertoires in COVID-19. Sequencing used immunoSEQ multiplex PCR; TCRdb keeps in-frame clones, though not all of them. The top ten hold around 18% of the sample, which has more than 100,000 clones, around 89% seen once. The sample taken for sequencing was peripheral blood. These receptors originate from a man aged 45-60 years with active or convalescent COVID-19.

The chain couples TRBV9 to TRBJ1-6; 8 nucleotides agree with TRBD1. With 4 bases clipped from V and 9 bases from J, the junction kept 6 bases outside the gene matches. CDR3 length: 14 amino acids. The germline V gene encodes CDR1 SGDLS and CDR2 YYNGEE. CDR3 protein: CASSIGQGSSPLHF. DNA for the CDR3: TGTGCCAGCAGCATCGGACAGGGCAGTTCACCCCTCCACTTT.

The chain is built from TRBV5-1 and TRBJ1-1; no firm D call. Trimming stripped 0 bases from V and 3 bases from J, with 9 bases between. Germline CDR1 SGHRS, CDR2 YFSETQ. This CDR3 region has 14 residues. The CDR3 DNA reads as TGCGCCAGCAGCTTGGTTCCAGCGGACACTGAAGCTTTCTTT. It translates to CASSLVPADTEAFF. The full variable domain, in which reference TRBV5-1 and TRBJ1-1 provide the parts outside the CDR3, is KAGVTQTPRYLIKTRGQQVTLSCSPISGHRSVSWYQQTPGQGLQFLFEYFSETQRNKGNFPGRFSGRQFSNSRSEMNVSTLELGDSALYLCASSLVPADTEAFFGQGTRLTVV.

This clone appeared a single time. The chain combines TRBV11-2 with TRBJ2-1; 9 bases are shared with TRBD1. Germline V gene data show CDR1 as SGHAT and CDR2 as FQNNGV. Trimming at V came to 2 bases and at J to 8 bases, leaving 10 bases not matched to a gene. The CDR3 sequence is 16 residues long. The CDR3 protein is CASSLSTGQGFDEQFF. The CDR3 nucleotides are TGTGCCAGCAGCTTAAGCACTGGACAGGGGTTCGATGAGCAGTTCTTC.

V gene TRBV7-6 combines with J gene TRBJ2-3; 8 bases map to TRBD2. CDR1 is SGHVS, CDR2 FNYEAQ, per germline. CDR3 length equals 17 residues. The trim removed 2 bases at V and 1 base at J, leaving 8 bases unmatched. CDR3 region: CASSLTPLLAGTDTQYF. The CDR3, as DNA: TGTGCCAGCAGCTTAACCCCTTTACTAGCGGGCACAGATACGCAGTATTTT.

The J gene is TRBJ2-7, the V gene TRBV3-1 (or the pseudogene TRBV3-2); TRBD2 matches 10 bases. Germline CDR1 LGHDT, CDR2 YNNKEL (reference sequence). The CDR3 is 21 residues long. Trimming cost V 5 bases and J 0 bases; bases outside gene matches: 22. CDR3 residues: CASSAGGVTGLAIRSSYEQYF. The CDR3 DNA reads as TGTGCCAGCAGCGCCGGGGGCGTGACGGGACTAGCGATAAGAAGCTCCTACGAGCAGTACTTC.